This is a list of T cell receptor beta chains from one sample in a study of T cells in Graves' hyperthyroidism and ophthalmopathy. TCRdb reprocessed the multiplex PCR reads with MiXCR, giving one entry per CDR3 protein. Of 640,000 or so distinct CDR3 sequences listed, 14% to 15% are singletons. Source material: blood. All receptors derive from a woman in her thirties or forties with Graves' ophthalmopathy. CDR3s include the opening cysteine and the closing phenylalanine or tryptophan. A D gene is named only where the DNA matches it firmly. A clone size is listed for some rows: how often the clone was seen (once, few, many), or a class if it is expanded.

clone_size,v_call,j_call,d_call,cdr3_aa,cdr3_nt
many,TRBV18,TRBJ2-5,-,CASSPSAYQETQYF,TGTGCCAGCTCACCATCGGCGTACCAAGAGACCCAGTACTTC
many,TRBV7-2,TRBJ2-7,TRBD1,CASSSYRGYEQYF,TGTGCCAGCAGCTCCTACAGGGGGTACGAGCAGTACTTC
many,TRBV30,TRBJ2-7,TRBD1,CAWSQGQTLGEQYF,TGTGCCTGGAGCCAGGGACAGACCCTGGGGGAGCAGTACTTC
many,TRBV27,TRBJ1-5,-,CASSIRDGYHQPQHF,TGTGCCAGCAGTATCCGGGACGGATACCATCAGCCCCAGCATTTT
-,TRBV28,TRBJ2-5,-,CASTLPGETQYF,TGTGCCAGCACCCTCCCGGGTGAGACCCAGTACTTC
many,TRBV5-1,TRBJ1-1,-,CASSFRNPNTEAFF,TGCGCCAGCAGCTTTAGGAACCCGAACACTGAAGCTTTCTTT
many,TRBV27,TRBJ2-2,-,CASSLSRVGELFF,TGTGCCAGCAGTTTATCCCGCGTCGGGGAGCTGTTTTTT
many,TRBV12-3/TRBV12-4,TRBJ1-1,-,CASSPSGSASLLAFF,TGTGCCAGCAGCCCCAGCGGCAGCGCGTCTCTCTTGGCTTTCTTT
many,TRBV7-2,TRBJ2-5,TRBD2,CASSLVGLAGEETQYF,TGTGCCAGCAGCTTAGTCGGTCTAGCGGGGGAAGAGACCCAGTACTTC
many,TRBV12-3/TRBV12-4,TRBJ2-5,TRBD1,CASSLNDRVQETQYF,TGTGCCAGCAGCCTTAACGACAGGGTCCAAGAGACCCAGTACTTC
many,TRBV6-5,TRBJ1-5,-,CASSNVLGQPQHF,TGTGCCAGCAGTAACGTGCTCGGTCAGCCCCAGCATTTT
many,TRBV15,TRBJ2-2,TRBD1,CATSGDRGLVGELFF,TGTGCCACCAGCGGGGACAGGGGGCTCGTCGGGGAGCTGTTTTTT
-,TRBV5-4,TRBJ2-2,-,CASSLPVGAQAAGELFF,TGTGCCAGCAGCTTACCGGTGGGAGCTCAGGCGGCCGGGGAGCTGTTTTTT
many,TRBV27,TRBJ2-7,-,CASAARQSSYEQYF,TGTGCCAGCGCCGCTCGTCAGAGCTCCTACGAGCAGTACTTC
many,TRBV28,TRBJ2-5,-,CASSSLGRGETQYF,TGTGCCAGCAGTTCCCTTGGGCGTGGGGAGACCCAGTACTTC
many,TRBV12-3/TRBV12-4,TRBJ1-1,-,CASTPGMNTEAFF,TGTGCCAGCACCCCGGGGATGAACACTGAAGCTTTCTTT
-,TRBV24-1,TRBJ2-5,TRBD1,CATSDRPRTGGETQYF,TGTGCCACCAGTGATCGCCCCCGGACAGGGGGAGAGACCCAGTACTTC
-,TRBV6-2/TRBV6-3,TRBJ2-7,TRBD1,CASSSADRSEYRYEQYF,TGTGCCAGCAGTTCGGCGGACAGGTCCGAATATCGCTACGAGCAGTACTTC
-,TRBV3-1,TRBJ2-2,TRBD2,CASSQGLAGPANTGELFF,TGTGCCAGCAGCCAGGGACTAGCGGGACCTGCTAACACCGGGGAGCTGTTTTTT
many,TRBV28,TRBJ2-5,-,CASSLNGLSRETQYF,TGTGCCAGCAGCCTGAACGGACTCTCCAGGGAGACCCAGTACTTC
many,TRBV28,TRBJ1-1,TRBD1,CASRGQARTALNTEAFF,TGTGCCAGCAGAGGACAGGCGAGAACAGCCTTGAACACTGAAGCTTTCTTT
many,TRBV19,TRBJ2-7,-,CASSMASRGTEQYF,TGTGCCAGTAGTATGGCTAGCAGGGGAACCGAGCAGTACTTC
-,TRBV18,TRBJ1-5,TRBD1,CASSPKSGTGVGGINQPQHF,TGTGCCAGCTCACCGAAATCGGGGACAGGGGTCGGCGGGATTAATCAGCCCCAGCATTTT
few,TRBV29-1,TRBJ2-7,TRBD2,CSVDLAGALEQYF,TGCAGCGTTGACCTAGCGGGAGCCCTCGAGCAGTACTTC